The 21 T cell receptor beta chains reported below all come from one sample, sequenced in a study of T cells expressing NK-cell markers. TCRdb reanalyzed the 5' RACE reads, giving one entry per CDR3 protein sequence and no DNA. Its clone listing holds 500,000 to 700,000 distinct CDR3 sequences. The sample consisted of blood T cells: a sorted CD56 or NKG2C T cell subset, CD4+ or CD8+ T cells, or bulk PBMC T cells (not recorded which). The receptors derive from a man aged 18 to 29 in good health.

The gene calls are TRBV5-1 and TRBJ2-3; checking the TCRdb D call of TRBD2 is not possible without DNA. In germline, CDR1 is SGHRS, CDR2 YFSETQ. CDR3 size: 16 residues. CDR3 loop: CASTLVTGASTDTQYF.

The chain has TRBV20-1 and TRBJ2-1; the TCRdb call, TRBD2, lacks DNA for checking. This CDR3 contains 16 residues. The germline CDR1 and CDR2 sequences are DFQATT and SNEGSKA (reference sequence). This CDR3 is CSALSPGLITYNEQFF.

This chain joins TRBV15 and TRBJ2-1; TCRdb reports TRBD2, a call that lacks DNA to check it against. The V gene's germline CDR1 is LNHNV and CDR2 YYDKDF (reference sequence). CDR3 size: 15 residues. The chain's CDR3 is CATPRRLAGDCEQFF.

The CDR3 reads CASSLALRAEAFF. The V gene is TRBV12-3 or TRBV12-4, the J gene TRBJ1-1. There are 13 residues in the CDR3.

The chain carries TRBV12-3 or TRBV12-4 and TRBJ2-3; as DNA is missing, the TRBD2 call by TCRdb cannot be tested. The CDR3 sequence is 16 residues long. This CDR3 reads CASSPNSGRPADTQYF.

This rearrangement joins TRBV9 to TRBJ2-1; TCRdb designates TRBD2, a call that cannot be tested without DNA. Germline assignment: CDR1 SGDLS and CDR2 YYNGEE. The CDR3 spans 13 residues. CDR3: CASSGSPGDEQFF.

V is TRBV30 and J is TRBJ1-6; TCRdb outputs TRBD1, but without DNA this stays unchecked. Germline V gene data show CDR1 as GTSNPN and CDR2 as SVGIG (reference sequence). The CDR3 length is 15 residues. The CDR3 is CAWRRQGVIVSPLHF.

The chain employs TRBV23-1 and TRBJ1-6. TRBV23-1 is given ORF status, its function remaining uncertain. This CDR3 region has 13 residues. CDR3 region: CASSQSGNSPLHF.

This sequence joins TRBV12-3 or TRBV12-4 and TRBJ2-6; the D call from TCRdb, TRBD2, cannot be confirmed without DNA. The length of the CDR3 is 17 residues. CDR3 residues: CASRLLADPSGANVLTF.

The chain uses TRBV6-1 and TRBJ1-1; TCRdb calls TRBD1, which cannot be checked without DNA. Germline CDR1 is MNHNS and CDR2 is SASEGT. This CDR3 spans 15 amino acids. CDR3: CASSEGQGGYTEAFF.

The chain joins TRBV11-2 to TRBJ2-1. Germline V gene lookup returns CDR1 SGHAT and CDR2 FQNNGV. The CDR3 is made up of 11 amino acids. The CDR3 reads CASSLYYEQFF.

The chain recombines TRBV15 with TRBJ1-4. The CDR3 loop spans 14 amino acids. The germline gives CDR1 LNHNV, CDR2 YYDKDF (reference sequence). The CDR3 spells CATNTGATNEKLFF.

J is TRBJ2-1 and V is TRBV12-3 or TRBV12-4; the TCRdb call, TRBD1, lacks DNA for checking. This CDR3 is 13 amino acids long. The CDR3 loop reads CASRQGSWHEQFF.

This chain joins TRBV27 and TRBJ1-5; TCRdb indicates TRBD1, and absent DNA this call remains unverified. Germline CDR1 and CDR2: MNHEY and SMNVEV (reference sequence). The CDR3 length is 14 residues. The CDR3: CASSFGQGVGPQHF.

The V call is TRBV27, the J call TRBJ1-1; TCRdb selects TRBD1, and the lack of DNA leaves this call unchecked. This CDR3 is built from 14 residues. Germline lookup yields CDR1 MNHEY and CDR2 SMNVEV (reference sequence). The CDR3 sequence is CASSRRTGNTEAFF.

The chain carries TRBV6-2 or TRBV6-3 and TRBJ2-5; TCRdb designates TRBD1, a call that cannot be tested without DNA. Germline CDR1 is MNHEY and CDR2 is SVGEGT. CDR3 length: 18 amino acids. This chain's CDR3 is CASSDPGQGVIVRETQYF.

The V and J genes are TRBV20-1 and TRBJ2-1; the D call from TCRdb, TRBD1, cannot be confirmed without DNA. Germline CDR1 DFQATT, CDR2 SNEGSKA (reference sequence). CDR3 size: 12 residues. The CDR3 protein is CSATRPGNEQFF.

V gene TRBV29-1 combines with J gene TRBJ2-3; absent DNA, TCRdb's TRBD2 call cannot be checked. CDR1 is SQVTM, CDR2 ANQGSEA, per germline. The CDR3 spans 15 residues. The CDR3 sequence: CSVEGLAVSTDTQYF.

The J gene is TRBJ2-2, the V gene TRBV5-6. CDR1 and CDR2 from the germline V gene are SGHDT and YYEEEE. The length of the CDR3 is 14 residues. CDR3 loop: CASRLGAHTGELFF.

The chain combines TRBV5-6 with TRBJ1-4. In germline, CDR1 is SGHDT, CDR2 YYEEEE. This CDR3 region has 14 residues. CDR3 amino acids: CASSHFDTNEKLFF.

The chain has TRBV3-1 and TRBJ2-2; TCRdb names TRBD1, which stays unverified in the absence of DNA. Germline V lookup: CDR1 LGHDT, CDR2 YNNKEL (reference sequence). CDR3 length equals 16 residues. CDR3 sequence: CASSDPGTGATGELFF. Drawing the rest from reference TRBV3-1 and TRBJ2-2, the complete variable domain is DTAVSQTPKYLVTQMGNDKSIKCEQNLGHDTMYWYKQDSKKFLKIMFSYNNKELIINETVPNRFSPKSPDKAHLNLHINSLELGDSAVYFCASSDPGTGATGELFFGEGSRLTVL.